This is a list of T cell receptor beta chains from one sample in a study of regulatory and conventional T cells in RAG deficiency. Assay used: immunoSEQ multiplex PCR; TCRdb lists only in-frame clones, some missing. The sample yields 13,000 or so clones, 85% to 95% seen once. The data also belong to a second study, concerning regulatory T cells.

The sample comprised CD4+ effector T cells sorted from blood. Receptors were obtained from a human donor in good health. Both conserved end residues are trimmed from each CDR3. The order of the fields is CDR3 protein, clone size, CDR3 length, J gene, D gene, V gene. A D gene is named only where the DNA matches it firmly. Expanded clones are given a class, and other clones once, few, many or no size at all.

CDR3 protein: ASSLGTGESTQY
clone size: once
CDR3 length: 12
J gene: TRBJ2-3
D gene: TRBD1
V gene: TRBV5-1

CDR3 protein: ASSGYTGELF
clone size: -
CDR3 length: 10
J gene: TRBJ2-2
D gene: -
V gene: TRBV6-5

CDR3 protein: ASSEWDTGVTGELF
clone size: -
CDR3 length: 14
J gene: TRBJ2-2
D gene: TRBD1
V gene: TRBV10-1

CDR3 protein: ASTGAGGDNQPQH
clone size: -
CDR3 length: 13
J gene: TRBJ1-5
D gene: TRBD1
V gene: TRBV19

CDR3 protein: AWNTGYYYGYT
clone size: -
CDR3 length: 11
J gene: TRBJ1-2
D gene: -
V gene: TRBV30

CDR3 protein: ASSLADRVASPLH
clone size: -
CDR3 length: 13
J gene: TRBJ1-6
D gene: TRBD1
V gene: TRBV5-1

CDR3 protein: ASRSGGADNEQF
clone size: -
CDR3 length: 12
J gene: TRBJ2-1
D gene: TRBD2
V gene: TRBV6-1

CDR3 protein: SVEGPGQGGYGYT
clone size: -
CDR3 length: 13
J gene: TRBJ1-2
D gene: TRBD1
V gene: TRBV29-1

CDR3 protein: AWSDRGDYGYT
clone size: -
CDR3 length: 11
J gene: TRBJ1-2
D gene: TRBD1
V gene: TRBV30

CDR3 protein: ASSKAKGWPNEKLF
clone size: few
CDR3 length: 14
J gene: TRBJ1-4
D gene: -
V gene: TRBV21-1

CDR3 protein: ASSQEGTRYGYT
clone size: -
CDR3 length: 12
J gene: TRBJ1-2
D gene: -
V gene: TRBV4-1

CDR3 protein: ASSPLGGTGELF
clone size: -
CDR3 length: 12
J gene: TRBJ2-2
D gene: -
V gene: TRBV7-8

CDR3 protein: ASSLGATGAGELF
clone size: -
CDR3 length: 13
J gene: TRBJ2-2
D gene: -
V gene: TRBV7-6

CDR3 protein: ASRNSVADTQY
clone size: -
CDR3 length: 11
J gene: TRBJ2-3
D gene: -
V gene: TRBV7-8

CDR3 protein: ARRGGQSYNSPLH
clone size: -
CDR3 length: 13
J gene: TRBJ1-6
D gene: -
V gene: TRBV6-5

CDR3 protein: ASSGDSGYEQY
clone size: -
CDR3 length: 11
J gene: TRBJ2-7
D gene: -
V gene: TRBV7-2

CDR3 protein: ASRNRRNTEAF
clone size: -
CDR3 length: 11
J gene: TRBJ1-1
D gene: -
V gene: TRBV5-4

CDR3 protein: ASSHGGAGTGELF
clone size: -
CDR3 length: 13
J gene: TRBJ2-2
D gene: TRBD2
V gene: TRBV19

CDR3 protein: ASSYSRGNTEAF
clone size: -
CDR3 length: 12
J gene: TRBJ1-1
D gene: -
V gene: TRBV6-5

CDR3 protein: ASSLVRPSNSPLH
clone size: -
CDR3 length: 13
J gene: TRBJ1-6
D gene: -
V gene: TRBV7-8

CDR3 protein: SVITGNQPQH
clone size: -
CDR3 length: 10
J gene: TRBJ1-5
D gene: -
V gene: TRBV29-1

CDR3 protein: AGQRGVLTEAF
clone size: -
CDR3 length: 11
J gene: TRBJ1-1
D gene: -
V gene: TRBV2

CDR3 protein: AGEDRRRGNTEAF
clone size: -
CDR3 length: 13
J gene: TRBJ1-1
D gene: -
V gene: TRBV6-1

CDR3 protein: ASSPVSGSINEQF
clone size: -
CDR3 length: 13
J gene: TRBJ2-1
D gene: TRBD2
V gene: TRBV18

CDR3 protein: ASSFEQGVGTEAF
clone size: -
CDR3 length: 13
J gene: TRBJ1-1
D gene: -
V gene: TRBV7-8

CDR3 protein: ASSAGGVSEKLF
clone size: -
CDR3 length: 12
J gene: TRBJ1-4
D gene: -
V gene: TRBV7-6

CDR3 protein: ASSTGYEQY
clone size: once
CDR3 length: 9
J gene: TRBJ2-7
D gene: -
V gene: TRBV6-6

CDR3 protein: ASSFRGFEQY
clone size: -
CDR3 length: 10
J gene: TRBJ2-7
D gene: -
V gene: TRBV28

CDR3 protein: ASSPDRVFTKGTEAF
clone size: -
CDR3 length: 15
J gene: TRBJ1-1
D gene: TRBD1
V gene: TRBV7-9

CDR3 protein: ASNVGTGSLNQPQH
clone size: -
CDR3 length: 14
J gene: TRBJ1-5
D gene: -
V gene: TRBV9

CDR3 protein: ASSVVSGTGELF
clone size: -
CDR3 length: 12
J gene: TRBJ2-2
D gene: -
V gene: TRBV9

CDR3 protein: ASSLETVNSNQPQH
clone size: -
CDR3 length: 14
J gene: TRBJ1-5
D gene: -
V gene: TRBV18

CDR3 protein: ASSGGTLAKNIQY
clone size: -
CDR3 length: 13
J gene: TRBJ2-4
D gene: -
V gene: TRBV18

CDR3 protein: ASSLQGQNTEAF
clone size: -
CDR3 length: 12
J gene: TRBJ1-1
D gene: -
V gene: TRBV7-9

CDR3 protein: ASSYSPVRLNTEAF
clone size: -
CDR3 length: 14
J gene: TRBJ1-1
D gene: -
V gene: TRBV6-5

CDR3 protein: AWSVNRVYEQY
clone size: -
CDR3 length: 11
J gene: TRBJ2-7
D gene: -
V gene: TRBV30

CDR3 protein: ASSNAQSRANVLT
clone size: -
CDR3 length: 13
J gene: TRBJ2-6
D gene: -
V gene: TRBV6-5

CDR3 protein: ASGNGGVDQPQH
clone size: once
CDR3 length: 12
J gene: TRBJ1-5
D gene: -
V gene: TRBV28